This T cell receptor beta chain was identified in a study of cytomegalovirus exposure and HLA in healthy donors. Study-level points and caveats: There was a cluster of highly shared sequence variants that was likely a sequencing artifact. By HLA locus, TCR association rates varied in a later analysis, with DRB1 showing the most and HLA-C the fewest.

The PCR used 60 Vbeta and 13 Jbeta primers. Sequenced by immunoSEQ multiplex PCR; TCRdb stores in-frame clones only, minus some. The repertoire holds 200,000 or so clones, with more than 80% as singletons. This clone was seen just once. What it binds is not known. Sequencing input: PBMCs. This clonotype was sampled from a man younger than 45 in good health and CMV-seronegative.

The CDR3 DNA reads TGTGCCAGCGGGAGGACAGGCGAAACCCTGAGGGGTGAAGCTTTCTTT. This translates into CASGRTGETLRGEAFF. The chain carries TRBV2 and TRBJ1-1, with TRBD1 matching over 7 bases. Germline trimming cut 8 bases from V and 7 bases from J; bases unmatched to any gene: 19. The CDR3 covers 16 residues. CDR1 and CDR2 (germline): SNHLY, FYNNEI.